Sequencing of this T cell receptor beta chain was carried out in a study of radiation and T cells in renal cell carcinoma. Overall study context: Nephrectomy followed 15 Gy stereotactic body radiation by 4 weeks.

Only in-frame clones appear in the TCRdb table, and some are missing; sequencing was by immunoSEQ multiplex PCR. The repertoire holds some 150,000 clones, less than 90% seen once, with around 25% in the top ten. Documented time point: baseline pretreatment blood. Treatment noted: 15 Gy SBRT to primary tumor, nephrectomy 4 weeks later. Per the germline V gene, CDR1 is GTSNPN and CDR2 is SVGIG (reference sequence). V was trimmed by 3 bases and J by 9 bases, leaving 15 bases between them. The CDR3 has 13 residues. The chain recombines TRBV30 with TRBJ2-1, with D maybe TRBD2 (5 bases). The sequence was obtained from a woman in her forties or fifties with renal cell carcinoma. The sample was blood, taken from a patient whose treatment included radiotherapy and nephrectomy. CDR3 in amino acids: CAWSAGGSVEQFF. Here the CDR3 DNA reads TGTGCCTGGAGCGCCGGAGGATCTGTTGAGCAGTTCTTC.